This T cell receptor beta chain was recorded in a study of immune evolution from preneoplasia to lung adenocarcinoma. Deletions cut 2 bases from V and 4 bases from J, with 8 bases between. Germline V lookup: CDR1 MDHEN, CDR2 SYDVKM. The length of the CDR3 is 13 residues. The method was immunoSEQ multiplex PCR; TCRdb's version includes in-frame clones alone and lacks a portion of them. The sample lists roughly 10,000 clones; 90% were seen once. V is TRBV28 and J is TRBJ1-1; possible D gene TRBD1, 5 bases. The sequence came from a person between 65 and 79 years old with invasive lung adenocarcinoma. What was sequenced was FFPE invasive lung adenocarcinoma tissue. The CDR3 is CASSLIGGTEAFF. The CDR3 DNA reads TGTGCCAGCAGTTTAATCGGGGGCACTGAAGCTTTCTTT.